What follows are 13 T cell receptor beta chains derived from one specimen sequenced in a study of T cell changes during pregnancy in multiple sclerosis. The data were produced by immunoSEQ multiplex PCR, yet TCRdb's version contains in-frame clones alone and is incomplete. Of about 75,000 clones listed, 70% to 90% are singletons. The sequenced sample was peripheral blood, obtained in the first trimester of pregnancy. These receptors were taken from a female donor in good health, enrolled as a control in a pregnancy study.

The chain couples TRBV4-1 to TRBJ2-5; 10 nucleotides align to TRBD2. Germline assignment: CDR1 MGHRA and CDR2 YSYEKL. With 4 bases clipped from V and 5 bases from J, the junction kept 7 bases outside the gene matches. This CDR3 is 15 amino acids long. The CDR3: CASSLQRGGGETQYF. The CDR3 DNA reads as TGCGCCAGCAGCCTCCAGCGGGGGGGCGGGGAGACCCAGTACTTC.

This clone has a handful of counts. The CDR3, as DNA: TGTGCCAGCAGTAGCCGAGCCACCACTGAAGCTTTCTTT. Protein sequence: CASSSRATTEAFF. The rearrangement links TRBV27 to TRBJ1-1; no definite D call. This CDR3 contains 13 residues. Germline loops: CDR1 MNHEY, CDR2 SMNVEV (reference sequence). Trimming took 5 bases from V and 4 from J, leaving 11 bases between them.

This clone was found a few times. The CDR3 region is CASSESAGWQGSEAFF. Written as DNA, the CDR3 is TGTGCCAGCAGTGAATCCGCCGGGTGGCAGGGCTCTGAAGCTTTCTTT. This rearrangement joins TRBV25-1 to TRBJ1-1; TRBD1 is a possible D gene (5 bases). The V gene lost 1 base and the J gene lost 6 bases, with 18 bases spanning the gap. CDR3 size: 16 residues. Germline CDR1 and CDR2: MGHDK and SYGVNS.

The chain couples TRBV12-5 to TRBJ1-1, with 12 bases matching TRBD1. Per the germline V gene, CDR1 is LGHNT and CDR2 is FRNRAP. J was trimmed by 4 bases and V by 7 bases; bases with no gene match: 10. This CDR3 contains 16 residues. The CDR3 reads CASAPGQGAGGTEAFF. Written as DNA, the CDR3 is TGTGCTAGTGCTCCGGGACAGGGGGCGGGAGGCACTGAAGCTTTCTTT.

The rearrangement links TRBV5-1 to TRBJ2-3; 8 bases are a match to TRBD1. V was clipped by 6 bases and J by 2 bases; unmatched bases: 11. Germline CDR1 is SGHRS and CDR2 is YFSETQ. The CDR3 sequence is 16 residues long. The CDR3 here is CASTTGGQAITDTQYF. Here the CDR3 DNA reads TGCGCCAGCACTACCGGGGGACAGGCCATCACAGATACGCAGTATTTT. Full variable domain (remainder filled in from reference TRBV5-1 and TRBJ2-3): KAGVTQTPRYLIKTRGQQVTLSCSPISGHRSVSWYQQTPGQGLQFLFEYFSETQRNKGNFPGRFSGRQFSNSRSEMNVSTLELGDSALYLCASTTGGQAITDTQYFGPGTRLTVL.

The J gene is TRBJ1-6, the V gene TRBV7-8, with a tentative D call TRBD1 (5 bases). V was clipped by 5 bases and J by 6 bases, with 14 bases between them. CDR3 size: 15 residues. CDR1 SGHVS and CDR2 FQNEAQ come from the germline V gene. CDR3 nucleotide sequence: TGTGCCAGCAGCACCTCCGGGACTGCTAATTCACCCCTCCACTTT. As protein: CASSTSGTANSPLHF. Filled out from reference TRBV7-8 and TRBJ1-6, the complete variable domain reads GAGVSQSPRYKVAKRGQDVALRCDPISGHVSLFWYQQALGQGPEFLTYFQNEAQLDKSGLPSDRFFAERPEGSVSTLKIQRTQQEDSAVYLCASSTSGTANSPLHFGNGTRLTVT.

This sequence joins TRBV7-2 and TRBJ1-4, with 8 positions matching TRBD1. The V gene end was trimmed by 3 bases and the J gene end by 5 bases; junction bases not matched to a gene: 2. CDR1 and CDR2 (germline): SGHTA, FQGNSA. The CDR3 covers 14 residues. The CDR3 is CASSLGTGNEKLFF. DNA for the CDR3: TGTGCCAGCAGCTTGGGGACAGGCAATGAAAAACTGTTTTTT.

The rearrangement joins TRBV4-2 to TRBJ1-4; D gene unclear. V shed 0 bases and J shed 4 bases, with 3 bases lying between them. CDR1 is LGHNA and CDR2 is YNFKEQ in the germline V gene. The length of the CDR3 is 13 residues. The CDR3, as DNA: TGTGCCAGCAGCCAAGATAATAATGAAAAACTGTTTTTT. Residues: CASSQDNNEKLFF.

The chain uses TRBV27 and TRBJ2-6; 9 nucleotides align to TRBD1. V lost 4 bases to trimming and J lost 2 bases; unmatched junction nucleotides: 9. Germline loops: CDR1 MNHEY, CDR2 SMNVEV (reference sequence). The CDR3 length is 18 residues. The CDR3 region is CASSSPGTGSAGANVLTF. DNA of the CDR3: TGTGCCAGCAGTTCCCCCGGGACAGGGTCTGCTGGGGCCAACGTCCTGACTTTC.

Points on this clone: One end of the junction does not line up with germline, which may come from a read error. The chain has TRBV6-6 and TRBJ1-6, with D perhaps matching TRBD1 (5 bases). The CDR3 is made up of 11 amino acids. Germline V gives CDR1 MNHNY, CDR2 SVGAGI (reference sequence). The CDR3 spells CASSGDFFLYF. The CDR3 region has the DNA TGTGCCAGCAGTGGGGACTTCTTTCTTTACTTT.

The chain has TRBV2 and TRBJ2-5; D might be TRBD1 (6 bases). Germline assignment: CDR1 SNHLY and CDR2 FYNNEI. The V end lost 4 bases, the J end lost 5 bases, and 17 bases lay between the germline ends. This CDR3 comprises 15 residues. This CDR3 reads CASSVTGQLVETQYF. In nucleotides, the CDR3 is TGTGCCAGCAGTGTGACGGGACAATTGGTGGAGACCCAGTACTTC.

The V gene is TRBV2, the J gene TRBJ2-2, with 13 positions matching TRBD2. The trim removed 5 bases at V and 5 bases at J, leaving 8 bases unmatched. The CDR3 has 17 amino acids. Germline V gene data show CDR1 as SNHLY and CDR2 as FYNNEI. Written as DNA, the CDR3 is TGTGCCAGCAGTTTGGGACTAGCGGGGCTCGGGACCGGGGAGCTGTTTTTT. It codes for CASSLGLAGLGTGELFF.

This clone was detected once. This chain connects TRBV4-3 to TRBJ2-1; 14 bases are shared with TRBD2. This CDR3 has 15 amino acids. The junction had 0 bases not matched to a gene; V was cut back by 1 base and J by 7 bases. In germline, CDR1 is LGHNA, CDR2 YSLEER. The DNA for the CDR3 is TGCGCCAGCAGCCAAGGGACTAGCGGGAGGAATGAGCAGTTCTTC. The encoded protein is CASSQGTSGRNEQFF.